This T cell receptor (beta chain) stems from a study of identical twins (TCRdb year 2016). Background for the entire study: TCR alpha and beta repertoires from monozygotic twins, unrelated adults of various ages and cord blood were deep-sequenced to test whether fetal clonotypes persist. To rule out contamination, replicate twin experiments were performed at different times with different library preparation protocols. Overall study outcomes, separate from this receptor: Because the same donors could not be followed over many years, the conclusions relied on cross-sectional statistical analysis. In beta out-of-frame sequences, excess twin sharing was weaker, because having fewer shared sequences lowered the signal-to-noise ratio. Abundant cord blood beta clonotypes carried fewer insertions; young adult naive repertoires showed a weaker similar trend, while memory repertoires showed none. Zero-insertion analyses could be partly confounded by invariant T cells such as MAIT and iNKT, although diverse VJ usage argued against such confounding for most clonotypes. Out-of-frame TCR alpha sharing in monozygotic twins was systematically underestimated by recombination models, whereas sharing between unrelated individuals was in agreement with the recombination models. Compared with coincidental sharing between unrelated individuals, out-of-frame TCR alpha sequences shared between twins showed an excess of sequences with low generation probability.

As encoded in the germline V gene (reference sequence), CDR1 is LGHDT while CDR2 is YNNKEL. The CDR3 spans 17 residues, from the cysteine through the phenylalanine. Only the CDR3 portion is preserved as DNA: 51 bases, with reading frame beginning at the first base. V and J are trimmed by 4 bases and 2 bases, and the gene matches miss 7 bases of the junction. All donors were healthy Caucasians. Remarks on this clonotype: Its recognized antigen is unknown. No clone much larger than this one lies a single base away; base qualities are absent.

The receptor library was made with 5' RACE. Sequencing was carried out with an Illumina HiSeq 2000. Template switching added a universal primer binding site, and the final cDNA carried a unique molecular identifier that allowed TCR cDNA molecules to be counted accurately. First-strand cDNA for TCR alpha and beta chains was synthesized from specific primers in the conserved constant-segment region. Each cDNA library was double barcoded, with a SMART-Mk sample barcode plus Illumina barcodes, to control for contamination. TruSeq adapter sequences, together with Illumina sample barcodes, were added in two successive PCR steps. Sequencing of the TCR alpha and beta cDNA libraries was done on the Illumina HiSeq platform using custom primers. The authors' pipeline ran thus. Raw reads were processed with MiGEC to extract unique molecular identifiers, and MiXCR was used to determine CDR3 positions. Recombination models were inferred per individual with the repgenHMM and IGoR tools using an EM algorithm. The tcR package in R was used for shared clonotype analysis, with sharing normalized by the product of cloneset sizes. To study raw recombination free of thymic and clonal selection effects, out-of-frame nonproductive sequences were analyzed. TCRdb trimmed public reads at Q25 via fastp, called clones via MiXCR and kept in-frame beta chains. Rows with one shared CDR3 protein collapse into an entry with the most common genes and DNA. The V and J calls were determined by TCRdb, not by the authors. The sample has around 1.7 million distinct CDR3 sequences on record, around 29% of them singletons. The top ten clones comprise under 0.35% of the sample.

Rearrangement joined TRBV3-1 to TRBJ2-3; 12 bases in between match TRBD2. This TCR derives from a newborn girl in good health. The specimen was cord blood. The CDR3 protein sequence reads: CASSPKGLAGSTDTQYF. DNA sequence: TGTGCCAGCAGCCCGAAGGGACTAGCGGGTTCCACAGATACGCAGTATTTT.